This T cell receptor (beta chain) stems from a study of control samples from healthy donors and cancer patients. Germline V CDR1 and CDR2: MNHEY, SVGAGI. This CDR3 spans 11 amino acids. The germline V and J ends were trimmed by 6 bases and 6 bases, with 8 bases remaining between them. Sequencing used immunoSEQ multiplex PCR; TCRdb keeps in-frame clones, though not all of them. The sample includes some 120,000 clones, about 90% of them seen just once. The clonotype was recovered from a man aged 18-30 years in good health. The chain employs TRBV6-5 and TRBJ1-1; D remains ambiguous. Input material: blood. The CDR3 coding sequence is TGTGCCAGCAGCCAAAACCCTGAAGCTTTCTTT. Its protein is CASSQNPEAFF.